One and the same sample provided the 8 T cell receptor beta chains below, sequenced in a study of identical twins. TCRdb re-analysed the 5' RACE reads in MiXCR, keeping a single row per CDR3 protein. Seen here are 420,000 or so distinct CDR3 sequences, about a fifth observed once, and the top ten hold around 12%. Sequenced material: naive T cells sorted from blood. The receptors come from a man aged 50 or older in good health.

At least ten counts were recorded for this clonotype. The rearrangement uses TRBV7-8 and TRBJ2-1; TRBD2 is a possible D gene (5 bases). The CDR3 spans 16 residues. The V gene lost 1 base and the J gene lost 7 bases, with 17 bases spanning the gap. Per the germline V gene, CDR1 is SGHVS and CDR2 is FQNEAQ. CDR3 sequence (DNA): TGTGCCAGCAGCTTAGGGGCTAGCCGGGATTTTAATGAGCAGTTCTTC. As protein: CASSLGASRDFNEQFF.

J is TRBJ2-4 and V is TRBV28; perhaps TRBD1 as D (5 bases). V was cut by 7 bases and J by 0 bases, with 19 bases left in between. Germline CDR1 is MDHEN and CDR2 is SYDVKM. The CDR3 covers 17 residues. The CDR3 bases are TGTGCCAGCACCCCTTCTTACCCAGGGATAGCCAAAAACATTCAGTACTTC. Amino acid sequence: CASTPSYPGIAKNIQYF.

The table lists this clonotype with a few counts. The chain recombines TRBV20-1 with TRBJ2-3, with D unresolved. The CDR3 totals 14 residues. Trimming pared 0 bases from V and 5 bases from J, leaving 12 bases between. In germline, CDR1 is DFQATT, CDR2 SNEGSKA (reference sequence). CDR3 sequence: CSARDFLPGDTQYF. CDR3 sequence (DNA): TGCAGTGCTAGAGATTTTCTACCAGGAGATACGCAGTATTTT.

This clonotype was picked up a small number of times. The chain recombines TRBV5-1 with TRBJ2-1; 7 nucleotides agree with TRBD1. The CDR3 has 15 amino acids. The germline CDR1 and CDR2 sequences are SGHRS and YFSETQ. V dropped 4 bases and J dropped 5; count of bases not matched to a gene: 9. The CDR3 DNA reads as TGCGCCAGCAGCCCATGGACAGGAAAGAACAATGAGCAGTTCTTC. It translates to CASSPWTGKNNEQFF.

This clonotype was detected a few times. The CDR3 bases are TGTGCCAGCAGCCGCCCTGGGGGGGGTTTTGTTTACGAGCAGTACTTC. It codes for CASSRPGGGFVYEQYF. This chain uses TRBV12-3 or TRBV12-4 with TRBJ2-7; 7 bases line up with TRBD2. V was clipped by 6 bases and J by 4 bases; unmatched bases: 15. The CDR3 contains 16 residues.

The genes are TRBV5-5 and TRBJ1-1; D gene uncertain. Germline V lookup: CDR1 SGHKS, CDR2 YYEKEE (reference sequence). V was cut by 0 bases and J by 1 base, with 4 bases left in between. The CDR3 has 13 residues. CDR3 nucleotides: TGTGCCAGCAGCTTGGGGAAGAACACTGAAGCTTTCTTT. It specifies CASSLGKNTEAFF.

The chain couples TRBV6-2 or TRBV6-3 to TRBJ2-2, with TRBD2 identical over 10 bases. Germline loops: CDR1 MNHEY, CDR2 SVGEGT. This CDR3 comprises 20 residues. Trimming took 2 bases from V and 5 from J; bases not matched to a gene: 17. CDR3 DNA sequence: TGTGCCAGCAGTTACCCCTACGACTTGCTAGCGGGGGAGTCAACCGGGGAGCTGTTTTTT. This codes for CASSYPYDLLAGESTGELFF.

This clonotype was seen a few times. This chain connects TRBV4-3 to TRBJ2-2; 7 nucleotides match TRBD1. The germline gives CDR1 LGHNA, CDR2 YSLEER. The CDR3 contains 16 residues. J was trimmed by 9 bases and V by 0 bases; bases with no gene match: 10. The chain's CDR3 is CASSQDVRGNYRELFF. CDR3 sequence (DNA): TGCGCCAGCAGCCAAGATGTCAGGGGGAATTATCGGGAGCTGTTTTTT.